There are a few counts of the clone carrying this T cell receptor beta chain. The record originates from a study of CD8 T cells in ankylosing spondylitis. One entry per CDR3 protein, called by TCRdb with MiXCR from the 5' RACE reads. The repertoire holds under 150,000 distinct CDR3 sequences, with roughly 7.7% as singletons. Trimming removed 0 bases from V and 5 bases from J; junction bases left unmatched: 11. This CDR3 region has 18 residues. CDR1 is LGHNA, CDR2 YSLEER, per germline. The chain carries TRBV4-3 and TRBJ1-4, with 8 positions matching TRBD1. The origin of this receptor is a male donor with ankylosing spondylitis. Sequencing used synovial fluid, either unsorted or a sorted T cell fraction (not recorded which). The CDR3 coding sequence is TGCGCCAGCAGCCAAGAGATGGGACAGGCAATCTTGAATGAAAAACTGTTTTTT. Translated, it gives CASSQEMGQAILNEKLFF.